Listed here is a single TCR beta chain. V lost 7 bases to trimming and J lost 1 base, with 14 bases between them. Germline CDR1 is MNHEY and CDR2 is SVGAGI. CDR3 length: 14 amino acids. The data stem from a study of T cell changes during pregnancy in multiple sclerosis. Assay: immunoSEQ multiplex PCR; the TCRdb copy retains only in-frame clones and omits some. The sample holds 60,000 or so clones, more than 80% seen once. The genes are TRBV6-5 and TRBJ2-7; D is perhaps TRBD2 (7 bases). The sequenced sample was peripheral blood, obtained in the first trimester of pregnancy. This receptor was taken from a female donor in good health, enrolled as a control in a pregnancy study. CDR3 protein: CASTRGGASYEQYF. The CDR3, as DNA: TGTGCCAGCACCAGAGGGGGGGCTTCCTACGAGCAGTACTTC.